The rows below give T cell receptor beta chains drawn from one sample of a study of PD-1 blockade in classical Hodgkin lymphoma. Measured with immunoSEQ multiplex PCR; TCRdb has only the in-frame clones, and not every one. The repertoire consists of about 50,000 clones, with around 87% occurring once and the leading ten covering about 15%. Sequencing was performed on peripheral blood mononuclear cells (PBMCs), taken before the fourth cycle of nivolumab. The origin of the receptors is a human donor with classical Hodgkin lymphoma. Both conserved end residues are part of each CDR3. Each record gives: J gene, V gene, clone size, D gene, CDR3 DNA, CDR3 protein. The D gene is left open where the match is weak. Clone size, where shown, is once, few, many, or a class for clones that have expanded.

TRBJ2-1,TRBV9,.,.,TGTGCCAGCAGCGTAGCGGTAGGGCCTGAGCAGTTCTTC,CASSVAVGPEQFF
TRBJ2-5,TRBV5-4,.,.,TGTGCCAGCAGCCTTTGGACAGAAGAGACCCAGTACTTC,CASSLWTEETQYF
TRBJ1-5,TRBV10-2,.,TRBD1,TGCGCCAGCAGTGAGTCTGGGACAGCTAATCAGCCCCAGCATTTT,CASSESGTANQPQHF
TRBJ2-4,TRBV11-2,.,.,TGTGCCAGCAGTGGCAGGGGATACATTCAGTACTTC,CASSGRGYIQYF
TRBJ2-3,TRBV30,few,.,TGTGCCTGGAGTGTACTAGGAGCAGATACGCAGTATTTT,CAWSVLGADTQYF
TRBJ1-2,TRBV29-1,.,.,TGCAGCGTTGGGTACTATGGCTACACCTTC,CSVGYYGYTF
TRBJ2-7,TRBV7-9,.,.,TGTGCCAGCAGCTTAGGGCCCCCGGGGGCCTACGAGCAGTACTTC,CASSLGPPGAYEQYF
TRBJ1-5,TRBV28,.,.,TGTGCCAGCAGGCCGGGTCGCCAGCTTGGGCATAGCAATCAGCCCCAGCATTTT,CASRPGRQLGHSNQPQHF
TRBJ2-7,TRBV19,.,TRBD2,TGTGCGGGGCGGGGGGCCGAGCAGTACTTC,CAGRGAEQYF
TRBJ2-7,TRBV4-1,.,TRBD2,TGCGCCAGCAGCCAAGGACAACTAGCGGGAGGGCCCGGCGAGCAGTACTTC,CASSQGQLAGGPGEQYF
TRBJ2-7,TRBV11-2,once,TRBD1,TGTGCCAGCAGGCGGACAGGGGGCGGCGAGCAGTACTTC,CASRRTGGGEQYF
TRBJ2-6,TRBV10-1,.,TRBD1,TGCGCCAGCAGCGGGACAGGGGTTGGGGCCAACGTCCTGACTTTC,CASSGTGVGANVLTF
TRBJ2-5,TRBV7-6,.,.,TGTGCCAGCAGCTTAATGCCCGGGGGCGGGCAAGAGACCCAGTACTTC,CASSLMPGGGQETQYF
TRBJ2-7,TRBV18,.,TRBD1,TGTGCCAGCTCACCCGGACAGGGGAGAATCTACGAGCAGTACTTC,CASSPGQGRIYEQYF
TRBJ2-1,TRBV10-1,.,TRBD2,TGCGCCAGCAGCCTAATAGCGGGTTCATCCTACAATGAGCAGTTCTTC,CASSLIAGSSYNEQFF
TRBJ2-1,TRBV12-5,.,TRBD2,TGTGCTAGTGGTTCCCACACGGGGACTAGCGGCTACAATGAGCAGTTCTTC,CASGSHTGTSGYNEQFF
TRBJ1-4,TRBV28,once,.,TGTGCCAGCAATGAACCCAGGGGCCATGAAAAACTGTTTTTT,CASNEPRGHEKLFF
TRBJ2-6,TRBV7-6,few,.,TGTGCCAGCAGCTTATTGTCGGAGTCTGGGGCCAACGTCCTGACTTTC,CASSLLSESGANVLTF
TRBJ1-4,TRBV16,once,.,TGTGCCAGCAGCCAAGGCAGGAGGTCTAATGAAAAACTGTTTTTT,CASSQGRRSNEKLFF
TRBJ2-2,TRBV2,once,TRBD2,TGTGCCAGCAGTGAAGCGCTATTGACTAGCAGTACCGGGGAGCTGTTTTTT,CASSEALLTSSTGELFF
TRBJ2-1,TRBV9,.,.,TGTGCCAGCAGCCCCATTGTTAGGCTGAGCTCCTACAATGAGCAGTTCTTC,CASSPIVRLSSYNEQFF
TRBJ1-2,TRBV5-4,once,.,TGTGCCAGCAGCTCCCAGGAACACTATGGCTACACCTTC,CASSSQEHYGYTF
TRBJ2-3,TRBV7-3,.,.,TGTGCCAGCAGCCCACAGGGAGGGGGCACAGATACGCAGTATTTT,CASSPQGGGTDTQYF
TRBJ2-3,TRBV28,few,.,TGTGCCAGCAGTCCCCCCTCGGACCTCACAGATACGCAGTATTTT,CASSPPSDLTDTQYF
TRBJ2-1,TRBV11-2,.,TRBD2,TGTGCCAGCACCCACCCCGGGACTAGCGGGCTCGATGAGCAGTTCTTC,CASTHPGTSGLDEQFF
TRBJ1-3,TRBV6-5,.,.,TGTGCCAGCAGTTATCTACCTGGAAACACCATATATTTT,CASSYLPGNTIYF
TRBJ2-1,TRBV7-3,few,.,TGTGCCAGCCGGAGGGACTCGGACAATGAGCAGTTCTTC,CASRRDSDNEQFF
TRBJ2-7,TRBV7-9,.,.,TGTGCCAGCAGCTTATGGTCCCTCTACGAGCAGTACTTC,CASSLWSLYEQYF
TRBJ2-5,TRBV5-1,.,.,TGCGCCAGCAGCTTTATTGGTTCTCTGGAGACCCAGTACTTC,CASSFIGSLETQYF
TRBJ2-7,TRBV15,.,TRBD2,TGTGCCACCAGCAGAGTGGGGGGAGGGAGCTCCTACGAGCAGTACTTC,CATSRVGGGSSYEQYF
TRBJ2-3,TRBV5-1,.,.,TGCGCCAGCAGGTATTCGGATACGCAGTATTTT,CASRYSDTQYF
TRBJ2-1,TRBV7-3,.,.,TGTGCCAGCAGCTTAGGACAGGGAGGGTTCCATGAGCAGTTCTTC,CASSLGQGGFHEQFF
TRBJ2-3,TRBV9,.,.,TGTGCCAGCAGCGACGGGTTGGGCACAGATACGCAGTATTTT,CASSDGLGTDTQYF
TRBJ2-6,TRBV29-1,.,.,TGCAGCGTAGGACCTCGATCTGGGGCCAACGTCCTGACTTTC,CSVGPRSGANVLTF
TRBJ1-3,TRBV7-9,.,.,TGTGCCAGCTCCACCCCGGGCTCTGGAAACACCATATATTTT,CASSTPGSGNTIYF
TRBJ2-2,TRBV11-3,.,.,TGTGCCAGCAGCCGCGGACCCACCGGGGAGCTGTTTTTT,CASSRGPTGELFF
TRBJ2-7,TRBV7-2,.,.,TGTGCCAGCAGCTTAGGCGGGGCCCCTCCCTACGAGCAGTACTTC,CASSLGGAPPYEQYF
TRBJ2-7,TRBV21-1,.,.,TGTGCCAGCAGCCGTCCTAGGGGACTAGCGGGACCTACGCAGTACTTC,CASSRPRGLAGPTQYF
TRBJ2-7,TRBV7-7,few,TRBD2,TGTGCTAGCAGTCGATCTAGCGGGAGCTACGAGCAGTACTTC,CASSRSSGSYEQYF
TRBJ2-7,TRBV28,few,.,TGTGCCAGCAGTTCCGACTCCAGGGGTATCTACGAGCAGTACTTC,CASSSDSRGIYEQYF
TRBJ2-1,TRBV10-2,.,TRBD2,TGCGCCAGCAGAAGACTAGCGGGAGGGCTGGGGCCCTACAATGAGCAGTTCTTC,CASRRLAGGLGPYNEQFF
TRBJ2-7,TRBV18,.,TRBD2,TGTGCCAGCTCACGTACTAGCGGGTACGAGCAGTACTTC,CASSRTSGYEQYF
TRBJ1-4,TRBV10-3,.,.,TGTGCCATCAGTGTGAGAGGTGAACTGTTTTTT,CAISVRGELFF
TRBJ2-5,TRBV28,.,TRBD2,TGTGCCAGCAGTTTGAAACTAGCGGGAGGGTGGCAAGAGACCCAGTACTTC,CASSLKLAGGWQETQYF
TRBJ1-1,TRBV15,.,TRBD1,TGTGCCACCAGCAGAGGTACCGGGACAGGGGGCACTGAAGCTTTCTTT,CATSRGTGTGGTEAFF
TRBJ2-7,TRBV6-5,.,.,TGTGCCAGCAGTTTTAGGGGGAGCTACGAGCAGTACTTC,CASSFRGSYEQYF